This record looks at one T cell receptor beta chain sequence and its context. Assay: immunoSEQ multiplex PCR; the TCRdb copy retains only in-frame clones and omits some. The table shows 200,000 to 250,000 clones, with 90% occurring only once. The sample comes from a study of blood T cell repertoires in COVID-19. The germline V gene has CDR1 WNHNN and CDR2 SYGVQD (reference sequence). Trimming took 4 bases from V and 6 from J; bases not matched to a gene: 11. This CDR3 spans 16 amino acids. The genes are TRBV10-1 and TRBJ1-5; TRBD1 agrees at 8 bases. Material for sequencing was peripheral blood. This TCR derives from a man between 25 and 39 years old with COVID-19, enrolled during active disease. The CDR3 nucleotides read TGCGCCAGCAGTGGTAAGTCAGGGGGCTGGGGTCAGCCCCAGCATTTT. Encoded protein: CASSGKSGGWGQPQHF.